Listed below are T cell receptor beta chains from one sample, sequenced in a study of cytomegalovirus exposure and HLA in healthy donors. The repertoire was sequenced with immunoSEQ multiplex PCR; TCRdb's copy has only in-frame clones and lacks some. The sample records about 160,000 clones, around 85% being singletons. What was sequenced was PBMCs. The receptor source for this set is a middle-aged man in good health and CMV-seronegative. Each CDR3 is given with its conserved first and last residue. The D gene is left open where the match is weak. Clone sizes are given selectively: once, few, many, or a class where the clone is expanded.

TGTGCCAGCAGCGTACGGGGGGCCGGGGAGCTGTTTTTT CASSVRGAGELFF TRBD2 TRBJ2-2 TRBV9 few
TGTGCCATCAGTTGGTATCCTAGCGGGGGGCCGAGCACAGATACGCAGTATTTT CAISWYPSGGPSTDTQYF TRBD2 TRBJ2-3 TRBV10-3 once
TGTGCCAGCAGCCGGTGGGCGGGGGAAGAGACCCAGTACTTC CASSRWAGEETQYF TRBD2 TRBJ2-5 TRBV5-8 once
TGTGCCAGCAGCCGGGACAGTAATGAAAAACTGTTTTTT CASSRDSNEKLFF TRBD1 TRBJ1-4 TRBV11-2 .
TGTGCCAGCAGCTTAGCGCGGGGTACTTATACGCAGTATTTT CASSLARGTYTQYF . TRBJ2-3 TRBV7-2 .
TGTGCCTGGAGTGTTGACAGAAACACTGAAGCTTTCTTT CAWSVDRNTEAFF . TRBJ1-1 TRBV30 .
TGCGCCAGCAGCCCAGCGGGACAAGCGCCACAGCCCCAGCATTTT CASSPAGQAPQPQHF . TRBJ1-5 TRBV4-1 .
TGTGCCAGCAGCGCACGACAGGGGGCGAACACCGGGGAGCTGTTTTTT CASSARQGANTGELFF TRBD1 TRBJ2-2 TRBV9 .
TGTGCCAGCAGCCTCCGAGGGGGAACGCTCGAGTACTTC CASSLRGGTLEYF . TRBJ2-7 TRBV5-4 .
TGCGCCAGCAGCTTAGGGACAGACACCGGGGAGCTGTTTTTT CASSLGTDTGELFF TRBD1 TRBJ2-2 TRBV5-1 once
TGTGCCAGCAGTTCCACGCAGGGTGCCGGGGAGCTGTTTTTT CASSSTQGAGELFF . TRBJ2-2 TRBV27 .
TGTGCCAGCAGCTTACCCACGGGGTTTGGCGCTGAAGCTTTCTTT CASSLPTGFGAEAFF . TRBJ1-1 TRBV11-2 .
TGTGCCAGCAGAATACAGGGTGGGAATTCACCCCTCCACTTT CASRIQGGNSPLHF . TRBJ1-6 TRBV2 .
TGTGCCAGCAGTTTGAGGAGGACTAATGAAAAACTGTTTTTT CASSLRRTNEKLFF . TRBJ1-4 TRBV6-5 .
TGTGCCAGCAGCGTAGGAGCGGGGGGGACCCAAGAGACCCAGTACTTC CASSVGAGGTQETQYF TRBD2 TRBJ2-5 TRBV9 few
TGTGCCAGCAGTCAGGGGTCCGGGGGGTATGGCTACACCTTC CASSQGSGGYGYTF . TRBJ1-2 TRBV5-4 .
TGTGCCAGCAGCTTAGCGGACGCAGGTAGCAGGGACTTC CASSLADAGSRDF . TRBJ2-7 TRBV7-9 .